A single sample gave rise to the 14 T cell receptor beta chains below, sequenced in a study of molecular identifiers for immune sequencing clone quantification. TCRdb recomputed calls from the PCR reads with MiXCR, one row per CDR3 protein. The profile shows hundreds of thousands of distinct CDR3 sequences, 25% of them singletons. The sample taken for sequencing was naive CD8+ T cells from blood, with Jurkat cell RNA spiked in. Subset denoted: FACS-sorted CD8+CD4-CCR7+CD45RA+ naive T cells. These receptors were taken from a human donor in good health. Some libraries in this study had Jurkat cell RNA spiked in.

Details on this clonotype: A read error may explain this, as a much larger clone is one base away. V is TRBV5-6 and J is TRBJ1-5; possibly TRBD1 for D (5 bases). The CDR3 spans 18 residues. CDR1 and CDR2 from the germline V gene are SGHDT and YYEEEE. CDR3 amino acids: CASSLAQGGEYSNQPRHF. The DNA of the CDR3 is TGTGCCAGCAGCTTGGCGCAGGGTGGGGAATATAGCAATCAGCCCCGGCATTTT. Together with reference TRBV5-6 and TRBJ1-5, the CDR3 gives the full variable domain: DAGVTQSPTHLIKTRGQQVTLRCSPKSGHDTVSWYQQALGQGPQFIFQYYEEEERQRGNFPDRFSGHQFPNYSSELNVNALLLGDSALYLCASSLAQGGEYSNQPRHFGDGTRLSIL.

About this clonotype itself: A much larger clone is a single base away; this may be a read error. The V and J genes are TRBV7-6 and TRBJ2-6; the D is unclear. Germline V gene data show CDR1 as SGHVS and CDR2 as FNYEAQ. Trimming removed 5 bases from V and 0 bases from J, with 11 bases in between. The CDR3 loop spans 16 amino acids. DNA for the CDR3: TGTGCCAGCAGCAAACTGACACCCTCTGGGGCCAACGTCCTGACTTTC. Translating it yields CASSKLTPSGANVLTF.

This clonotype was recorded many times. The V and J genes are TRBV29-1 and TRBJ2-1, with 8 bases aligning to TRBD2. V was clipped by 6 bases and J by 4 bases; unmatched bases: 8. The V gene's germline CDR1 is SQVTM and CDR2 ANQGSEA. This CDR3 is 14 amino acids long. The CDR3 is CSVPGLAGYNEQFF. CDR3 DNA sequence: TGCAGCGTCCCCGGACTAGCAGGATACAATGAGCAGTTCTTC.

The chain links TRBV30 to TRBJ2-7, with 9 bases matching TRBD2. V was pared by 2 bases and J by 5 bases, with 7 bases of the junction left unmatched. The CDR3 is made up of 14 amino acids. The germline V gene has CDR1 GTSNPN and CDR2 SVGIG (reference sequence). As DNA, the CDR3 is TGTGCCTGGAGTCCTCGGGGACTAGCCCACGAGCAGTACTTC. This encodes CAWSPRGLAHEQYF.

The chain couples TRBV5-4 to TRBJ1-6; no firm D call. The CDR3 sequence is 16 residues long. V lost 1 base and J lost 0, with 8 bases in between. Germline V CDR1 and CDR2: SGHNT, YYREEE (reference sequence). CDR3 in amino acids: CASSLPGSSYNSPLHF. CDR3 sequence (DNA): TGTGCCAGCAGCTTGCCGGGAAGCTCCTATAATTCACCCCTCCACTTT.

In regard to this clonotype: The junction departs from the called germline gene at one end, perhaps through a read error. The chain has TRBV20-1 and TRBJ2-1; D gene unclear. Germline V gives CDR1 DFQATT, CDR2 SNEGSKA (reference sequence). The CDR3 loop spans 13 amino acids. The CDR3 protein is CSAKESSYDEQFF. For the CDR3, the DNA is TGCAGTGCTAAGGAGAGCTCCTACGATGAGCAGTTCTTC.

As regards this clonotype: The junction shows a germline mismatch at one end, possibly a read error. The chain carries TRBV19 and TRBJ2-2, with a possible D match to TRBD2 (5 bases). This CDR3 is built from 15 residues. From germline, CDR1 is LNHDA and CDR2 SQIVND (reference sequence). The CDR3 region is CASSIAAFNAGELLF. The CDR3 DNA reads TGTGCCAGTAGTATCGCGGCTTTTAACGCCGGGGAGCTGCTTTTT.

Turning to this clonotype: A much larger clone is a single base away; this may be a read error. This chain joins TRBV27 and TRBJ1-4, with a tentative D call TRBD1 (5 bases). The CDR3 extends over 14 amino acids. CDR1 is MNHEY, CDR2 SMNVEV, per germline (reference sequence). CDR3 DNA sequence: TGTGCCTGCAGTTGGGGGGCAACTAATGAAAAACTGTTTTTT. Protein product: CACSWGATNEKLFF.

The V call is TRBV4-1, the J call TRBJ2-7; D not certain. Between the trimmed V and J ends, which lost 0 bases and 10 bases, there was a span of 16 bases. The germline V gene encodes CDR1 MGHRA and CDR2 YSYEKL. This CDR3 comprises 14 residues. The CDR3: CASSQDGYSYKQYF. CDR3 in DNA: TGCGCCAGCAGCCAAGACGGGTACAGTTACAAACAGTACTTC.

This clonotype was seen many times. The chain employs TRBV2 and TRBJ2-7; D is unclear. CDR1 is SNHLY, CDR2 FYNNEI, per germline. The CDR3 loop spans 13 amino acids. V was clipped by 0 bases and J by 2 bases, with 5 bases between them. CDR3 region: CASSEAPTYEQYF. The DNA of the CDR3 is TGTGCCAGCAGTGAAGCGCCCACCTACGAGCAGTACTTC. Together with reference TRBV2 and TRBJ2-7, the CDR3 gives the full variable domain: EPEVTQTPSHQVTQMGQEVILRCVPISNHLYFYWYRQILGQKVEFLVSFYNNEISEKSEIFDDQFSVERPDGSNFTLKIRSTKLEDSAMYFCASSEAPTYEQYFGPGTRLTVT.

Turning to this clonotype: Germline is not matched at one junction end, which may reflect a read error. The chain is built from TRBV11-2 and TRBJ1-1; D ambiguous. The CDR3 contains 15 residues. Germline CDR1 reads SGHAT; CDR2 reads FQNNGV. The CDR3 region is CASSQVLQWNTEALF. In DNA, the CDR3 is TGTGCCAGCAGCCAAGTGCTACAGTGGAACACTGAAGCTCTCTTT.

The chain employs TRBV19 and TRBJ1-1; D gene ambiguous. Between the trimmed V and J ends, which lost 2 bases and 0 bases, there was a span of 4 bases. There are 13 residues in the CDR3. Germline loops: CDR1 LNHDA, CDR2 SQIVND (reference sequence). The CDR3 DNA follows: TGTGCCAGTAGTATATGGATGAACACTGAAGCTTTCTTT. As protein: CASSIWMNTEAFF. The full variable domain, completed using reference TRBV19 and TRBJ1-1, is DGGITQSPKYLFRKEGQNVTLSCEQNLNHDAMYWYRQDPGQGLRLIYYSQIVNDFQKGDIAEGYSVSREKKESFPLTVTSAQKNPTAFYLCASSIWMNTEAFFGQGTRLTVV.

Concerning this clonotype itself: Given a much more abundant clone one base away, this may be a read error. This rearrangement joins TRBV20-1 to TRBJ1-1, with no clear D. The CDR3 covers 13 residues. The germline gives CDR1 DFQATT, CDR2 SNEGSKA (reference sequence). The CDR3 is CSARVRLGTGAFF. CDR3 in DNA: TGCAGTGCTAGAGTTCGGTTGGGCACTGGAGCTTTCTTT.

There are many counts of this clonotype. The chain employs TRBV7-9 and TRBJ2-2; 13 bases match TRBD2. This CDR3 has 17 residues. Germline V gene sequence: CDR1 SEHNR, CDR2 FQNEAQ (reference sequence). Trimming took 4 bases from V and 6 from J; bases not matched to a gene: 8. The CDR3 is CASSSSTSGRAPGELFF. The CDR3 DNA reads TGTGCCAGCAGCTCCTCAACTAGCGGGAGGGCCCCCGGGGAGCTGTTTTTT.